This is a list of T cell receptor beta chains from one sample in a study of blood T cell repertoires in COVID-19. Measured with immunoSEQ multiplex PCR; TCRdb has only the in-frame clones, and not every one. The sample lists hundreds of thousands of clones; roughly 87% were seen once. Sequenced material: PBMCs or T cells enriched from blood (not recorded which). The receptors here all came from a woman in her thirties who had recovered from COVID-19. Both conserved end residues are trimmed from each CDR3.

v_call | cdr3_aa
TRBV19 | ASSARDRPYEQY
TRBV11-2 | ASSPRASGGETQY
TRBV10-2 | ASSELRRGHSYEQY
TRBV6-4 | ASSLAGARSYNEQF
TRBV6-1 | ASSDGTLNIQY
TRBV4-1 | ASSQTAGTSGSRAYNEQF
TRBV28 | ASSPLGLVNYEQY
TRBV6-5 | ASSPEGAGNTIY
TRBV7-9 | ASSLSSGALDGYT
TRBV7-8 | ASTSGRITGELF
TRBV5-1 | ASSLGTGVGEQY
TRBV13 | ASSWDSYGYT
TRBV5-6 | ASSPTILSYNEQF
TRBV7-9 | ASSLVGRGRLADTQY
TRBV6-5 | ASSYSIASYEQY
TRBV5-1 | ASSLQGGELF
TRBV3-1/TRBV3-2 | ASSQEDRSGSAY
TRBV6-4 | ASRVDRDTEAF
TRBV5-1 | ASSQDSYGYT
TRBV27 | ASSPGRETYNEQF
TRBV28 | ASLASSNYGYT
TRBV7-6 | ASSLGGALEAF
TRBV18 | ASSPPGLGKDNEQF
TRBV24-1 | ATSGISGVTYNEQF
TRBV28 | AIGRTSYGYT
TRBV5-1 | ASSPTGVMSSPLH
TRBV18 | ASSPGTGIVQPQH
TRBV7-6 | ASSLGTGATEQF
TRBV6-5 | ASSNQGGSEKLF
TRBV15 | ATSRGAGAGNEQF
TRBV7-2 | ASSSRNRGGEQY
TRBV5-1 | ASSLASNEQF
TRBV7-9 | ASSRMGGSSTDTQY
TRBV6-5 | ASTHRTSGSGEQF
TRBV18 | ASSQGQLMNTEAF
TRBV19 | ASSIGAGIFNEQF
TRBV3-1/TRBV3-2 | ASSQVTGYEQY
TRBV6-5 | ASTLRGRDGEQF
TRBV29-1 | SVDRTGAPAAF
TRBV27 | ASSLSVNGGEQY
TRBV28 | ASRPGGNTIY
TRBV5-4 | ASSGNTGELF
TRBV14 | ASSQATSYNEQF
TRBV6-5 | ASSHGTGAPYGYT
TRBV13 | ASSSGDSGAYNEQF
TRBV12-3/TRBV12-4 | ASIGNWGGGYT
TRBV7-6 | ASSSREGPYNEQF
TRBV7-2 | ASSFVRVGYT
TRBV5-6 | ASSLEGVNTEAF
TRBV2 | ASITTGNYGYT
TRBV19 | ASTLLGSGHYEQY
TRBV10-3 | AISEAGGTDTQY
TRBV5-1 | ASSLEGQVATEAF
TRBV3-1/TRBV3-2 | ASSHDGQGGAYEQY